This T cell receptor (beta chain) was captured by sequencing in a study of technical replicates of blood from a handful of donors. The CDR3 is made up of 16 amino acids. Trimming cost V 3 bases and J 5 bases, with 20 bases left between them. Looked up from germline, CDR1 is MNHEY and CDR2 is SMNVEV (reference sequence). Assay used: immunoSEQ multiplex PCR; TCRdb lists only in-frame clones, some missing. The data show about 73,000 clones, roughly 93% seen once. Sequencing was carried out using T cells isolated from PBMCs. The TCR was taken from a human donor in good health. V gene TRBV27 combines with J gene TRBJ2-7; tentative D call: TRBD2 (5 bases). The CDR3 reads CASSFGVRVSPHEQYF. The CDR3 DNA follows: TGTGCCAGCAGTTTTGGGGTGAGGGTTTCCCCCCACGAGCAGTACTTC.